Detailed here is one TCR beta chain. A sample-barcoded 5' primer and a J-beta primer mix were used in a second PCR of roughly 7 to 12 cycles. TCRdb re-called the 5' RACE reads with MiXCR, one entry per CDR3 protein. The data hold roughly 1,100,000 distinct CDR3 sequences, with less than 25% observed a single time. This record comes from a study of blood T cells in healthy people across ages. CDR3 length equals 13 residues. Germline V gene data show CDR1 as MNHEY and CDR2 as SMNVEV (reference sequence). Trimming left V 5 bases short and J 7 bases short, with 14 bases between. A minimum of 6 micrograms of total RNA was extracted per sample. The sample also formed part of further work on T cells of mothers and their children. This second study notes: Related mother-child pairs showed slightly, non-significantly higher overlap than unrelated pairs.

The sequencing sample was made of blood. This TCR derives from a girl aged 2-10 years in good health. The chain has TRBV27 and TRBJ2-5; either TRBD1 or TRBD2 may supply D (5 bases each). The CDR3 nucleotides read TGTGCCAGCAGTCCAGGGCCTGGAGGGACCCAGTACTTC. This codes for CASSPGPGGTQYF.